The clone carrying this TCR beta chain was detected ten times or more. What it binds is unknown. TCR beta CDR3 regions were amplified from RNA transcripts. TCR CDR3 regions were first amplified by RT-PCR with HTBI primers. MiXCR, run by TCRdb on the multiplex PCR reads, gives a single entry per CDR3 protein. The sample has 600,000 to 700,000 distinct CDR3 sequences, about 15% seen once. Exclusion criteria comprised uncontrolled infection, other autoimmune disease, pregnancy or lactation. Clinical symptoms, serum thyroxine, TRAb, thyroid ultrasound and orbital computed tomography established diagnosis. The V segment lost 1 base and the J segment 4 bases; nucleotides outside the gene matches: 5. The CDR3 is 16 residues long. This record comes from a study of T cells in Graves' hyperthyroidism and ophthalmopathy. The study, taken as a whole, reports: Ophthalmopathy was told apart from stable hyperthyroidism by a 13 V-J model. Blood samples included most of the expanded thyroid clonotypes exceeding 0.001.

The gene calls are TRBV12-3 or TRBV12-4 and TRBJ1-5, with 9 bases that match TRBD1. This receptor was obtained from a woman in her 40s with Graves' ophthalmopathy. Sequenced sample: blood. The CDR3 DNA reads as TGTGCCAGCAGTTTAGTGATGGGACAGGGTAATCAGCCCCAGCATTTT. Its translation is CASSLVMGQGNQPQHF.